The T cell receptor (beta chain) described here comes from a study of T cell responses to AZD1222 COVID-19 vaccine. Overall study results and limits: Possibly, clonal diversity was underestimated; donors were largely white British and included more females.

Libraries were prepared by immunoSEQ multiplex PCR; TCRdb keeps only in-frame clonotypes and omits some of them. Among 170,000 or so clones listed, 87% were seen once. CDR3 length equals 15 residues. Looked up from germline, CDR1 is SGHKS and CDR2 is YYEKEE (reference sequence). The V segment lost 4 bases and the J segment 1 base; nucleotides outside the gene matches: 7. Turning to this clone: What it binds is not known.

This receptor was identified in an adult in good health. The chain is built from TRBV5-5 and TRBJ2-7; 8 positions agree with TRBD1. The sequenced sample was peripheral blood, obtained on day 0 of AZD1222 vaccination. CDR3 sequence (DNA): TGTGCCAGCAGCCCCCGGGACAGGCCGTCCTACGAGCAGTACTTC. It translates to CASSPRDRPSYEQYF.